This paragraph reports one T cell receptor beta chain. Its antigen is undetermined. The sample contains more than one DNA sequence encoding this CDR3. The data were produced by immunoSEQ multiplex PCR, yet TCRdb's version contains in-frame clones alone and is incomplete. This sample has 150,000 to 200,000 clones; 90% to 95% occur once, and the top ten carry 5.1%. The sample originates from a study of T cell responses to AZD1222 COVID-19 vaccine. Overall study findings and caveats: Donors were chiefly white British, with a greater number of females, and clonal diversity was perhaps underestimated. With two AZD1222 doses given, Spike-specific TCR breadth and depth both rose. Sampled repertoires all dated from after the peak T cell response. Close to half of all spike-specific TCRs reportedly target regions of the variants that are unmutated.

The V end lost 3 bases, the J end lost 1 base, and 6 bases lay between the germline ends. CDR3 length: 13 residues. The germline gives CDR1 LNHDA, CDR2 SQIVND (reference sequence). This TCR was recovered from an adult who received the AZD1222 COVID-19 vaccine. The sequenced sample was peripheral blood, obtained 28 days after the second AZD1222 dose. The chain joins TRBV19 to TRBJ1-1; no reliable D call. The CDR3 DNA reads as TGTGCCAGTAGTATTGAGGGGAACACTGAAGCTTTCTTT. Residues: CASSIEGNTEAFF.